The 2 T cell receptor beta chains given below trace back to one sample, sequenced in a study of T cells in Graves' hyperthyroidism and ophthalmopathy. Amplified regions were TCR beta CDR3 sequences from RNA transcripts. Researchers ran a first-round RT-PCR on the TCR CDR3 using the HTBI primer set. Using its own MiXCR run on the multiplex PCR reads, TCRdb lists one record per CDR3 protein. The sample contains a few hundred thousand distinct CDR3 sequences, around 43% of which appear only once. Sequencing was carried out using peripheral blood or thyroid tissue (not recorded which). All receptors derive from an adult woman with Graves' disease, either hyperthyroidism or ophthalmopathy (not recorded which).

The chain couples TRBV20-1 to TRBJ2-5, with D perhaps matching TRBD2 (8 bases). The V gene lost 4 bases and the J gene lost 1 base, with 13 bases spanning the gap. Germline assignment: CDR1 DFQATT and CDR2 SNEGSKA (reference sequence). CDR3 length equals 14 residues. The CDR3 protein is CSATGGTSQETQYF. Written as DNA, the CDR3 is TGCAGTGCTACAGGGGGGACTAGCCAAGAGACCCAGTACTTC.

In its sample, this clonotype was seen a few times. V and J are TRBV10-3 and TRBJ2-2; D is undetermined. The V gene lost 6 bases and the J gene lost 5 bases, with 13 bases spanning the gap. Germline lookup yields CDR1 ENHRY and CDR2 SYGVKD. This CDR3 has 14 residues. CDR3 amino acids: CAISPARETGELFF. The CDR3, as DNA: TGTGCCATCAGCCCAGCGAGAGAGACCGGGGAGCTGTTTTTT.